This T cell receptor (delta chain) was captured by sequencing in a study of gammadelta T cells in human blood. Notes on the study in general: Right after birth, innate γδ T cells reportedly expanded polyclonally after microbial exposure.

CDR1 TSWWSYY and CDR2 QGS come from the germline V gene. V gave up 3 bases and J gave up 1 base; unmatched junction bases: 29. This CDR3 contains 24 residues. TCRdb re-called the RT-PCR reads through CATT. Seen here are some 2,000 delta-chain clones, less than 3.5% observed once, and the top ten hold 20%. This clone was observed a handful of times. Its antigen is as yet unknown. This sequence was found in a human fetus. The source material was Vgamma9Vdelta2 gamma-delta T cells from fetal blood. This chain connects TRDV1 to TRDJ1; 10 bases are shared with TRDD3. The CDR3 sequence: CALGDHITSGLGDIIRTRTDKLIF. In DNA, the CDR3 is TGTGCTCTTGGGGACCACATCACTTCCGGCCTGGGGGATATAATTCGAACCCGCACCGATAAACTCATCTTT.